This paragraph covers one TCR beta chain sequence. Its antigen has not been determined. No base qualities exist here, and no much larger clone lies one base off it. Libraries were built with the immunoSEQ multiplex PCR assay. This immuneACCESS table, as held by TCRdb, lists in-frame sequences with V and J called but not all clones. Of the missing ones, under half trace to an unresolved V gene in checked studies; the others have no known cause. This sample has 15,000 to 20,000 clones in its table, and 81% of those were observed once. About 6.8% of the sample lies in the top ten. Counted from cysteine to phenylalanine, this CDR3 has 15 amino acids. Kept here is only the CDR3 DNA, which spans 45 bases and is read in frame from base 1. Looking up the germline V gene yields CDR1 SGHRS and CDR2 YFSETQ. V is cut back by 6 bases and J by 5 bases, with 13 bases in the junction unmatched. The data are from a study of ipilimumab plus nivolumab after autologous stem cell transplantation (dated by TCRdb to about 2021). Turning to the overall study: A median of about five ipilimumab doses and about eight nivolumab doses was received by trial patients. The intent-to-treat population of the trial consisted of 30 to 40 patients. Primary refractory and relapsed disease were included in the DLBCL cohort, with 18-month progression-free survival of 85.7% and 28.6%, respectively. Patients with high-risk diffuse large B cell lymphoma, mature T cell lymphoma, or multiple myeloma undergoing autologous transplant were enrolled in the trial.

Ipilimumab was given at 1 mg/kg intravenously on day 1 of selected weeks, and checkpoint therapy started 14 to 28 days after autologous transplant. The nivolumab dose was 3 mg/kg intravenously, delivered on day 1 of weeks 1, 4, 7, 10, and every two weeks through week 26. Combined checkpoint inhibition with ipilimumab and nivolumab as consolidation after autologous stem cell transplantation was tested in a Phase Ib clinical trial. The research as a whole found: The authors concluded that, as post-transplant consolidation, combined checkpoint inhibition appeared tolerable. Per the authors, a biologic rationale for further study of the post-transplant checkpoint inhibition approach was offered by T cell receptor repertoire, regulatory T cell phenotype and gut microbiota profiles.

This receptor was identified in a male donor with diffuse large B-cell lymphoma. The specimen comprised PBMCs, sampled in a trial of ipilimumab plus nivolumab as post-transplant consolidation. The rearrangement combines TRBV5-1 with TRBJ2-5, with TRBD1 matching 7 junction bases. The CDR3 sequence is CASKPTGSGGETQYF. The DNA sequence follows: TGCGCCAGCAAGCCGACAGGGTCAGGAGGCGAGACCCAGTACTTC.